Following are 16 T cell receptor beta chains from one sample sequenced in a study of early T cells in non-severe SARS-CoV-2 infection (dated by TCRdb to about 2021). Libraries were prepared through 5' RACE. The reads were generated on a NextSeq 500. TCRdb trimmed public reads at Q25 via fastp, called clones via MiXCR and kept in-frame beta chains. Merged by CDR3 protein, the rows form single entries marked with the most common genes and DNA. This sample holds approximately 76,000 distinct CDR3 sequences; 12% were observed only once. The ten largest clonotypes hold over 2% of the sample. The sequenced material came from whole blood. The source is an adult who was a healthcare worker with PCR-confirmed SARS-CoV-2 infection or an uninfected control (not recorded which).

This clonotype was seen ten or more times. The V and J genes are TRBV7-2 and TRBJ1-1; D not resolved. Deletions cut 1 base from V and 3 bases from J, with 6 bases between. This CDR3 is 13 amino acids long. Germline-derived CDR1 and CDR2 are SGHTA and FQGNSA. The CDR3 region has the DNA TGTGCCAGCAGCTTAGGTTCGCACACTGAAGCTTTCTTT. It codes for CASSLGSHTEAFF.

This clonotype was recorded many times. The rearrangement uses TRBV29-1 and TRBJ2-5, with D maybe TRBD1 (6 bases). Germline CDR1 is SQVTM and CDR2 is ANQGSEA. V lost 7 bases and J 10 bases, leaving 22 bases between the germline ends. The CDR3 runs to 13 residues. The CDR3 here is CSALPGTQGVQYF. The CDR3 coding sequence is TGCAGCGCCCTGCCCGGGACACAAGGGGTCCAGTACTTC. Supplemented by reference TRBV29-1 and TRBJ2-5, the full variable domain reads SAVISQKPSRDICQRGTSLTIQCQVDSQVTMMFWYRQQPGQSLTLIATANQGSEATYESGFVIDKFPISRPNLTFSTLTVSNMSPEDSSIYLCSALPGTQGVQYFGPGTRLLVL.

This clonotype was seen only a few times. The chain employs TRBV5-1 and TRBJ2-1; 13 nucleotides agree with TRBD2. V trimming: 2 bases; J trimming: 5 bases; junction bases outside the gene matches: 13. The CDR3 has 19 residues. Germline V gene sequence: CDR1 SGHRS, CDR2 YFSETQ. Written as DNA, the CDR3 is TGCGCCAGCAGCTTACCGGGACTAGCGGGACTTGGTACCAACAATGAGCAGTTCTTC. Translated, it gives CASSLPGLAGLGTNNEQFF.

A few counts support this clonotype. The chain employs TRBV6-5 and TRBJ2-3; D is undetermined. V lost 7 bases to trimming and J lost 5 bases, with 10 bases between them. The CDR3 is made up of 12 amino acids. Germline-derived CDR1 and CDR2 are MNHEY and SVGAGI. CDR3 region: CASNHLGDTQYF. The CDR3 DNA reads TGTGCCAGCAATCACTTGGGAGATACGCAGTATTTT.

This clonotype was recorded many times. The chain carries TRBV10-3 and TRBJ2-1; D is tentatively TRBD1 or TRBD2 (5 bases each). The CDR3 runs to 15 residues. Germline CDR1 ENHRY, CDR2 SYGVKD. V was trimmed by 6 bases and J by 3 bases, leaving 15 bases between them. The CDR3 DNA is TGTGCCATCAGCCCGGCCGGGGACCTCTACAATGAGCAGTTCTTC. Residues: CAISPAGDLYNEQFF.

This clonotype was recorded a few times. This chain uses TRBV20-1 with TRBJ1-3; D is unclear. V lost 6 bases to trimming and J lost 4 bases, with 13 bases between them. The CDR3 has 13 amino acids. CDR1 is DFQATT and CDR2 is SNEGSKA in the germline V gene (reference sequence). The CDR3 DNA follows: TGCAGTGCCCTAGGTAGTTCAGGAAACACCATATATTTT. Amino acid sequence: CSALGSSGNTIYF.

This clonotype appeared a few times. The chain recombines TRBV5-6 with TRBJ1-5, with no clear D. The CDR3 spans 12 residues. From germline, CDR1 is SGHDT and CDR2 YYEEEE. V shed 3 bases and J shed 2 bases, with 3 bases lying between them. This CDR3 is CASSSRNQPQHF. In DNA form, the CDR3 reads TGTGCCAGCAGCTCTCGCAATCAGCCCCAGCATTTT.

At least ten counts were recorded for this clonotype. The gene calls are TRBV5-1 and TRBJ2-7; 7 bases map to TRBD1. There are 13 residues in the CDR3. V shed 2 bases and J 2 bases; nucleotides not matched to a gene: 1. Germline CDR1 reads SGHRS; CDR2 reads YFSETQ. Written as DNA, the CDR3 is TGCGCCAGCAGCTTCGGGACAGCCTACGAGCAGTACTTC. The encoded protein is CASSFGTAYEQYF.

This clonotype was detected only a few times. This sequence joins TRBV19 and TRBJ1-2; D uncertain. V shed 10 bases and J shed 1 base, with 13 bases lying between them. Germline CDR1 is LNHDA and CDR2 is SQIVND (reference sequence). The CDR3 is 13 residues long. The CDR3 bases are TGTGCCACCTCCGGTCGGGTTAACTATGGCTACACCTTC. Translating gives CATSGRVNYGYTF.

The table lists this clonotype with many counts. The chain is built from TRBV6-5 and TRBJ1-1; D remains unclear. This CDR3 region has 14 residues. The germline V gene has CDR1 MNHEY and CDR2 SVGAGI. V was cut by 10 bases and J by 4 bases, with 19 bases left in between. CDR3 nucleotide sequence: TGTGCCACCACCCTAAGGGCTGGAACCACTGAAGCTTTCTTT. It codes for CATTLRAGTTEAFF.

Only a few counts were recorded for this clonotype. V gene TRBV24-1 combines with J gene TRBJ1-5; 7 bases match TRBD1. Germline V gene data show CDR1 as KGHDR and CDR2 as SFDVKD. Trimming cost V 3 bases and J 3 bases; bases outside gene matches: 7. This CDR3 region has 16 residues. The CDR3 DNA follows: TGTGCCACCAGTGATACCGGGACAGCCTTCAATCAGCCCCAGCATTTT. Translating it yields CATSDTGTAFNQPQHF.

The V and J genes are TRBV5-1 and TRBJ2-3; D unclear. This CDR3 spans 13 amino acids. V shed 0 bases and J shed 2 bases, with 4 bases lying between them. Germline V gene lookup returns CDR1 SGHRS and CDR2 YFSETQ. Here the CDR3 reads CASSLDPTDTQYF. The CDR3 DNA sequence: TGCGCCAGCAGCTTGGATCCCACAGATACGCAGTATTTT.

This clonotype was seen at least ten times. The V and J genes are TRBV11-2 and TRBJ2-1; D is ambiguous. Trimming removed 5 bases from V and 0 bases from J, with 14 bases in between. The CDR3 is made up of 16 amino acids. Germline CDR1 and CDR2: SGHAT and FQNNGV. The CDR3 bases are TGTGCCAGCAGCCTGAGACAAACTTTCTCCTACAATGAGCAGTTCTTC. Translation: CASSLRQTFSYNEQFF.

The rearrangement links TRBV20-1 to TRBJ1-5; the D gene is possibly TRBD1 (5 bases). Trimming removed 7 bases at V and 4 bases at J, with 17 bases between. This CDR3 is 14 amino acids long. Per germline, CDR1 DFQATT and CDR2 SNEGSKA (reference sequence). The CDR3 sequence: CSVQQGPSNQPQHF. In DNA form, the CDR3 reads TGCAGTGTTCAGCAGGGACCGTCTAATCAGCCCCAGCATTTT.

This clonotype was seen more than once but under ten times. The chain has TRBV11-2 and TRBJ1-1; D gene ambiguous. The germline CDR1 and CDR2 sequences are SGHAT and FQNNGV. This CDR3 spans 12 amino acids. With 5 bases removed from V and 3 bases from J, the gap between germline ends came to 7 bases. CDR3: CASSAQDTEAFF. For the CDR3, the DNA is TGTGCCAGCAGCGCCCAGGACACTGAAGCTTTCTTT. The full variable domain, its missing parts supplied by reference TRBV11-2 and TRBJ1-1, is EAGVAQSPRYKIIEKRQSVAFWCNPISGHATLYWYQQILGQGPKLLIQFQNNGVVDDSQLPKDRFSAERLKGVDSTLKIQPAKLEDSAVYLCASSAQDTEAFFGQGTRLTVV.

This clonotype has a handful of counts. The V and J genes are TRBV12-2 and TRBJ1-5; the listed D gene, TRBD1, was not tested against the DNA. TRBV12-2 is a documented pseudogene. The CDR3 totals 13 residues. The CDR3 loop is CASRLVGDEAQHF. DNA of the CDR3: TGTGCAAGTCGCTTAGTAGGGGACGAGGCCCAGCATTTT.